This TCR beta chain was recorded in a study of naive and memory T cell subsets (dated by TCRdb to 2017 to 2019). About the study as a whole: Sorted naive and memory T cell subsets from peripheral blood were analyzed in the study using a UMI-based, open-source pipeline for TCR alpha and beta sequencing. RNA was DNase-treated and reverse transcribed with TCR constant-region primers, mostly using SuperScript III. The results of the functional CMV T cell responses matched the IgG serology results in every case.

This clonotype came up a few times. Its antigen remains unidentified. Base qualities are not provided; no much larger clone lies one nucleotide away. The CDR3 goes from the cysteine to the phenylalanine over 13 residues. Kept here is only the CDR3 DNA, which spans 39 bases and is read in frame from base 1. For CDR1 and CDR2, the germline V gene (reference sequence) lists SGHNT and YYREEE. The junction shows trimming of 4 bases on V and 5 bases on J, and the gene matches do not reach 3 bases of it. The receptor library was made with UMI-ligation and nested PCR. The beta constant-region primer consisted of an equimolar mixture of two oligonucleotides that together covered TRBC1 and TRBC2. Four rounds of PCR were used to amplify ligated cDNA, with nested alpha and beta constant-region primers being used together with the SP2 primer. A single-stranded oligonucleotide bearing the SP2 primer plus a 12-nucleotide UMI was ligated onto the 3' end of the cDNA by T4 RNA ligase 1. Incubation of the ligation reaction was carried out at 16 degrees C for about 20-24 hours. PCR2 was typically run as a SYBR Green qPCR and stopped at a predetermined threshold to prevent over-amplification. Agencourt AMPure XP magnetic beads were used for all purifications after the first. Library amounts were measured by Qubit and library quality was assessed on a TapeStation, where the main peak was expected at around 650 bp. Pooled libraries were sequenced on an Illumina MiSeq with v2 2x251 paired-end kits, typically giving roughly 0.9-2.2 million reads per sample. Each sample's library went into the pool at roughly 4 nM, and about 4.5-7% PhiX was added to help with cluster recognition. The source study handled its data this way. Using tag matching that tolerated one base-pair mismatch, Decombinator assigned V and J genes to FASTQ reads that had been processed by Demultiplexor. Collapsinator relied on UMIs to fix sequencing errors as well as frequency errors caused by PCR heterogeneity. CDR3Translator translated TCRs and extracted CDR3s from the conserved cysteine to the FGXG phenylalanine, flagging non-productive sequences. Gini, Shannon entropy and inverse Simpson indices were calculated on repertoires that had been subsampled to equal numbers of UMI-defined TCRs. Clonotype abundance distributions were fitted to a power law by maximum likelihood within the linear range. For one naive CD8 sample, the pipeline and MIGEC produced similar UMI counts, unique TCR numbers and clonal distributions. The repertoires were searched for 5,500 to 7,500 CMV-associated CDR3 sequences that had been compiled from VDJdb and a published dataset. Clones were called with MiXCR by TCRdb after fastp trimmed the public reads at Q25, and only in-frame beta chains were retained. Each entry is one CDR3 protein sequence, shown with its most common DNA and genes. These V and J calls are TCRdb output, not the study's own analysis. Counted in this sample were some 31,000 distinct CDR3 sequences; around 20% of them appeared once. The ten largest clones capture around 3.4% of the sample.

General findings and caveats noted by the study authors: Clonotypes were defined as single alpha or beta chain sequences, not paired alpha/beta receptors. Once error correction was done, more than 85% of naive TCR sequences showed up just once, which made the naive abundance distributions much steeper than those of the memory subsets. The repertoire findings for the naive and memory subsets could not be validated, as no ground truth was available. RNA-based TCR counts may be affected by expression changes linked to T cell activation and differentiation. In both CD4 and CD8 cells, the Gini index increased while Shannon and inverse Simpson diversity decreased from naive through CM, EM and EMRA. TCR abundance followed a power law with an exponent that was different for naive and memory subsets but consistent across the three individuals.

From the second PCR step on, the TCR alpha and beta chain libraries were amplified in separate reactions. The CMV status of each donor was determined by measuring IFNgamma production from CD4+ T cells after fresh PBMCs had been stimulated overnight with CMV viral lysate. CD4 T cells were positively selected with Miltenyi beads, followed by positive selection of CD8 T cells from the CD4-negative fraction. Cells were stained for CD3, CD4, CD8, CD45RA, CD27 and a live/dead dye and were sorted on a BD Aria II into four subsets based on CD45RA and CD27. The sorting gate for effector memory cells was CD45RA-CD27-, and the sorting gate for EMRA cells was CD45RA+CD27-. A few healthy volunteers provided blood, and the blood of each volunteer was split into CD4 and CD8 T cells and then into four differentiation subsets. Approximately 130 ml of peripheral blood was drawn per donor, and PBMC were isolated by Ficoll-Paque PLUS density-gradient centrifugation. Sorted cells were lysed in RLT buffer, after which RNA was extracted using a Qiagen RNeasy kit and stored at -80 degrees C.

The sequence links TRBV5-4 to TRBJ1-2; 9 bases in the junction line up with TRBD1. The origin of this receptor is a human donor in good health. The material sequenced was effector memory CD4+ T cells from blood. The sample's cell subset or site, from its label and the paper: effector memory, CD45RA- CD27-. The CDR3 protein is CASSRDRDYGYTF. The DNA sequence is TGTGCCAGCAGCAGGGACAGGGATTATGGCTACACCTTC.